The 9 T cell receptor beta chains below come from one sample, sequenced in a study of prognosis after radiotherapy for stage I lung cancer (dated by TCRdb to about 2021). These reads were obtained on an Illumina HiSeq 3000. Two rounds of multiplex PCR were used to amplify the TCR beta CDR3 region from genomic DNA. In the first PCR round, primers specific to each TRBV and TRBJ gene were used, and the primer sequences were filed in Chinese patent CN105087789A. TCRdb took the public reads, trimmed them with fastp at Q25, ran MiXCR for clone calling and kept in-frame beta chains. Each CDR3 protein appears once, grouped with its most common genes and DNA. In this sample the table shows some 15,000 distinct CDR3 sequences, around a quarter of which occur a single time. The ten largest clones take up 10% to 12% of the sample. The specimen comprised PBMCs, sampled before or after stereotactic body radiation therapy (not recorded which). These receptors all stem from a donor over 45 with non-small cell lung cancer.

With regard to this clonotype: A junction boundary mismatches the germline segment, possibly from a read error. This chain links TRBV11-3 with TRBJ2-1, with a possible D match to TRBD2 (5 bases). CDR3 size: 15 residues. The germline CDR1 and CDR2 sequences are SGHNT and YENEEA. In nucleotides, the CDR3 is TGCGCCAGCAGCTTAGATCCTAGCCGGCCTAATGAGCAGTTCTTC. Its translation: CASSLDPSRPNEQFF.

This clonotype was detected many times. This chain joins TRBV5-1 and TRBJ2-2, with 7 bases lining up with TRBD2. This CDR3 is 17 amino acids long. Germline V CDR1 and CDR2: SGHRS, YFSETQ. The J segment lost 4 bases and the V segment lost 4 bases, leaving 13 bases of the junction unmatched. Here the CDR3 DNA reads TGCGCCAGCAGCGGGGGGGGACTCCGGGAGTTCACCGGGGAGCTGTTTTTT. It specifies CASSGGGLREFTGELFF.

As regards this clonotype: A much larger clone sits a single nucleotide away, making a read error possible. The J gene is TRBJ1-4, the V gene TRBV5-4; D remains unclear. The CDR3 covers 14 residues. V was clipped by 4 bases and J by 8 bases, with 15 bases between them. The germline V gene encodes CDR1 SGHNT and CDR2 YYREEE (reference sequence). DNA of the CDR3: TGTGCCAGCAGCCTGTGGGCGGCCCGGGAAAAACTGTTTTTT. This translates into CASSLWAAREKLFF.

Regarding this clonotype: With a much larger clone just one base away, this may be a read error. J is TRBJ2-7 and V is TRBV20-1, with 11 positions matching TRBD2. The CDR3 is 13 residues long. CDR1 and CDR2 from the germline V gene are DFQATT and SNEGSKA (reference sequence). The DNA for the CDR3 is TGCCGTGCCGGGACTAGCGGAACCTACGAGAAGTACTTC. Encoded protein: CRAGTSGTYEKYF.

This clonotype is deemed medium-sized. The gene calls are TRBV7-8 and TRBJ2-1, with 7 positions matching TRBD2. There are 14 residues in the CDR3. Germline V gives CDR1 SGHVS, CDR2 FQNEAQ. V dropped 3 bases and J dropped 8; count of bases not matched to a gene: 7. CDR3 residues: CASSLGRESDEQFF. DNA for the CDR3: TGTGCCAGCAGCTTGGGGAGGGAATCCGATGAGCAGTTCTTC.

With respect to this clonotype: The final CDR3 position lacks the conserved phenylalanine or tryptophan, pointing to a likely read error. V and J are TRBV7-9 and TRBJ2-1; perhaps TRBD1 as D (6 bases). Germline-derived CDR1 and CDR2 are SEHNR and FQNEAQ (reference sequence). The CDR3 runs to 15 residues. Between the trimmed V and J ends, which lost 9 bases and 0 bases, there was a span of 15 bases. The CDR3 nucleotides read TGTGCCAGAAGCAAATGGGACAACTCCTACAATGAGCAGTTCTCC. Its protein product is CARSKWDNSYNEQFS.

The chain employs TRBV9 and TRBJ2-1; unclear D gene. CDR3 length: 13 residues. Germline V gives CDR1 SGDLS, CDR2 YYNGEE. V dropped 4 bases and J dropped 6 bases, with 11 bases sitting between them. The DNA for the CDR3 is TGTGCCAGCAGCTTGCTCCCCGGCAATGAGCAGTTCTTC. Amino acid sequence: CASSLLPGNEQFF.

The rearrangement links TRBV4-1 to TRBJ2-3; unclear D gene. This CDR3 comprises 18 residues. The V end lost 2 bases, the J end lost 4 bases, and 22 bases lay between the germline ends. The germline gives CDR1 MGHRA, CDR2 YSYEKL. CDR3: CASSQQLRVRRSSDTQYF. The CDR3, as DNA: TGCGCCAGCAGCCAACAGTTGCGCGTGAGACGCAGCTCAGATACGCAGTATTTT.

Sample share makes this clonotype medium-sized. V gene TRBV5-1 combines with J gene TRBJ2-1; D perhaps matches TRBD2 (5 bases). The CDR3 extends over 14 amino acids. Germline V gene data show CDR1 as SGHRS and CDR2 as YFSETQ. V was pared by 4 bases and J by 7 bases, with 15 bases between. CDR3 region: CASSRDRMVNEQFF. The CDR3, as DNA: TGCGCCAGCAGCCGGGATAGAATGGTTAATGAGCAGTTCTTC.